This T cell receptor beta chain was documented in a study of cytomegalovirus exposure and HLA in healthy donors. On the study more broadly: Falling in the Caucasian-associated ancestry cluster were 81% of approximately 400 genotyped donors.

The CDR3 runs to 13 residues. Germline CDR1 and CDR2: SGHRS and YFSETQ. Trimming removed 4 bases from V and 1 base from J; junction bases left unmatched: 1. The PCR ran on 60 Vbeta and 13 Jbeta primers. Produced via immunoSEQ multiplex PCR; TCRdb's table is partial and in-frame only. The table lists 99,000 or so clones, about 83% of them singletons. As for the donors, each was a healthy bone marrow donor. Note on this clone: The sample carries other DNA sequences with the same CDR3.

Sequencing was performed on PBMCs. The chain employs TRBV5-1 and TRBJ2-5; 7 positions agree with TRBD1. The clonotype was recovered from a man between 18 and 29 years old in good health and CMV-seronegative. The CDR3 DNA reads TGCGCCAGCAGCCGGGACAGCCAAGAGACCCAGTACTTC. Its protein is CASSRDSQETQYF.